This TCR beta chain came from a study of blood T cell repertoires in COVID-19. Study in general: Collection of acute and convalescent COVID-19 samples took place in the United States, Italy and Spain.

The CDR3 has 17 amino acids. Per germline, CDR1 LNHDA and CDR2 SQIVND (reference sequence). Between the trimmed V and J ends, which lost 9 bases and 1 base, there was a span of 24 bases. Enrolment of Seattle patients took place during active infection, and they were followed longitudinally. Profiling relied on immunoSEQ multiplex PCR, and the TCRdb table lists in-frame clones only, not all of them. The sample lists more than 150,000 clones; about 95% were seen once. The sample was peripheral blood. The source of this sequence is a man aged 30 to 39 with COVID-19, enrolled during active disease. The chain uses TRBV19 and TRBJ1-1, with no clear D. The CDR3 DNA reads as TGTGCCAGCACTAGATGGTTACAGCCCAGAACGAACACTGAAGCTTTCTTT. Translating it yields CASTRWLQPRTNTEAFF.